The sequence of this T cell receptor (beta chain) was determined in a study of shared clonotypes between healthy human individuals. Study-wide results and limits: Relative to their counterparts shared across all four donors, non-shared clonotypes exhibited diminished generation probabilities.

Measured with immunoSEQ multiplex PCR; TCRdb has only the in-frame clones, and not every one. The profile shows more than 850,000 clones, around 78% of them singletons. The CDR3 has 14 amino acids. The germline V and J ends were trimmed by 0 bases and 4 bases, with 8 bases remaining between them. From germline, CDR1 is SGDLS and CDR2 YYNGEE. Notes on this clone: The antigen is unknown.

The origin of this receptor is a man younger than 35 in good health. Some clones in this sample may be carry-over from other donors' samples. The chain employs TRBV9 and TRBJ1-3; D remains ambiguous. Sample: memory CD4+ T cells from PBMCs. As for subset: CD45RA-negative fraction. The CDR3 loop is CASSVGFAGNTIYF. CDR3 nucleotide sequence: TGTGCCAGCAGCGTAGGATTTGCGGGAAACACCATATATTTT.